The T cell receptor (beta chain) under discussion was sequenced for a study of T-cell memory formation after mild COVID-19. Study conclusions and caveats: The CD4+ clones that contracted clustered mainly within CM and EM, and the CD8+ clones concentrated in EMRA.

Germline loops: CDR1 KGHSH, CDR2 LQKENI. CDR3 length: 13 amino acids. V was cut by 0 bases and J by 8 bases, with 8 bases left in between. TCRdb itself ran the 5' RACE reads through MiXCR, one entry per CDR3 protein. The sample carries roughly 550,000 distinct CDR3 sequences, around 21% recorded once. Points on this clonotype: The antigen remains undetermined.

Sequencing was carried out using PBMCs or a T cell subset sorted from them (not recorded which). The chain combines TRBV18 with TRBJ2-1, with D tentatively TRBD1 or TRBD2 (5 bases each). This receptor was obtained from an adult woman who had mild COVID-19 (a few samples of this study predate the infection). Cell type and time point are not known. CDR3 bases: TGTGCCAGCTCACCACCGGGGGACCATGAGCAGTTCTTC. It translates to CASSPPGDHEQFF.